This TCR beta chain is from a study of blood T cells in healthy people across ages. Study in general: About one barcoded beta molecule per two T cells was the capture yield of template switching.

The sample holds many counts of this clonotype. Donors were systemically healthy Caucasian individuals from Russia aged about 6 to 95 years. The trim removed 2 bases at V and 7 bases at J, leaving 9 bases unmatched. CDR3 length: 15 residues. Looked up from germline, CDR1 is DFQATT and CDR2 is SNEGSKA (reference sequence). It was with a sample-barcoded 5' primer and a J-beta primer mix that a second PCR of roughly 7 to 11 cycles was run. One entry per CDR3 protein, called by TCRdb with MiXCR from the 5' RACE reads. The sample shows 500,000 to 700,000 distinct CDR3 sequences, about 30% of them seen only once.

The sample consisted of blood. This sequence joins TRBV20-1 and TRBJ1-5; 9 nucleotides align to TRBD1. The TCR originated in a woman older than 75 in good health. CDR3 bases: TGCAGTGCTAGAAGCCAACAGGGGGCTCGGCAGCCCCAGCATTTT. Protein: CSARSQQGARQPQHF.